These 18 T cell receptor beta chains came from one sample sequenced in a study of T cells after yellow fever vaccination. In TCRdb, the 5' RACE reads were re-called with MiXCR into one record per CDR3 protein. The data show 150,000 to 200,000 distinct CDR3 sequences, 5.5% to 7.5% seen once. The sample consisted of CD4+ T cells sorted from PBMCs, taken on the day of the first yellow fever vaccination. Source of these receptors: a man between 18 and 29 years old who received the YFV17D yellow fever vaccine.

This clonotype has only a few counts. The V and J genes are TRBV6-2 or TRBV6-3 and TRBJ1-5; 7 bases map to TRBD1. The CDR3 totals 14 residues. The J segment lost 4 bases and the V segment lost 6 bases, leaving 6 bases of the junction unmatched. Germline CDR1 reads MNHEY; CDR2 reads SVGEGT. In nucleotides, the CDR3 is TGTGCCAGCAGCCGGACAGGAACTAATCAGCCCCAGCATTTT. Protein: CASSRTGTNQPQHF.

This clonotype has a count of ten or more. The chain uses TRBV18 and TRBJ1-3, with TRBD1 as a possible D gene (5 bases). CDR1 and CDR2 (germline): KGHSH, LQKENI. The CDR3 covers 16 residues. Trimming removed 3 bases from V and 0 bases from J, with 12 bases in between. The CDR3 loop is CASSPSGTVSGNTIYF. The CDR3 DNA follows: TGTGCCAGCTCACCCTCCGGGACCGTCTCTGGAAACACCATATATTTT.

This chain links TRBV5-1 with TRBJ2-7; D possibly corresponds to TRBD1 (6 bases). There are 15 residues in the CDR3. Germline V gene sequence: CDR1 SGHRS, CDR2 YFSETQ. V was cut by 0 bases and J by 4 bases, with 14 bases left in between. The CDR3 region has the DNA TGCGCCAGCAGCTTGGCGGCAGGGGATACGTACGAGCAGTACTTC. It specifies CASSLAAGDTYEQYF.

This chain joins TRBV7-8 and TRBJ1-2; TRBD1 is a possible D gene (5 bases). Germline-derived CDR1 and CDR2 are SGHVS and FQNEAQ. This CDR3 region has 14 residues. V lost 5 bases and J 4 bases, leaving 14 bases between the germline ends. The CDR3 reads CASSTQEWSYGYTF. DNA of the CDR3: TGTGCCAGCAGCACACAGGAATGGAGCTATGGCTACACCTTC.

The chain couples TRBV5-1 to TRBJ2-5; no firm D call. The CDR3 runs to 14 residues. Germline loops: CDR1 SGHRS, CDR2 YFSETQ. V lost 4 bases to trimming and J lost 3 bases, with 13 bases between them. The CDR3 here is CASSPGRTEETQYF. The CDR3 coding sequence is TGCGCCAGCAGCCCCGGACGGACCGAAGAGACCCAGTACTTC.

This clonotype was recorded many times. V is TRBV21-1 and J is TRBJ2-4. TRBV21-1 is a known pseudogene. CDR3 length: 16 amino acids. CDR3 in amino acids: CASSKGTQGAKNIQYF. DNA for the CDR3: TGTGCCAGCAGCAAAGGGACCCAAGGGGCCAAAAACATTCAGTACTTC.

This clonotype was seen a handful of times. A much larger clone lies a single base off, so this may be a read error. V gene TRBV7-2 combines with J gene TRBJ2-1, with TRBD2 identical over 9 bases. The trim removed 7 bases at V and 7 bases at J, leaving 11 bases unmatched. Germline V gives CDR1 SGHTA, CDR2 FQGNSA. This CDR3 has 15 residues. Here the CDR3 reads CASTLGLAGNNEQFF. CDR3 bases: TGTGCCAGCACCTTGGGCCTAGCGGGGAATAATGAGCAGTTCTTC.

The genes are TRBV25-1 and TRBJ1-5; unclear D gene. The germline gives CDR1 MGHDK, CDR2 SYGVNS. This CDR3 comprises 14 residues. Trimming shortened V by 2 bases and J by 0 bases, and 5 bases separated the two germline ends. DNA for the CDR3: TGTGCCAGCAGTGAACAGGATAGCAATCAGCCCCAGCATTTT. This encodes CASSEQDSNQPQHF.

The chain uses TRBV5-1 and TRBJ1-2; TRBD1 aligns across 12 bases. Germline V gene sequence: CDR1 SGHRS, CDR2 YFSETQ. CDR3 length: 20 residues. The V and J ends lost 4 bases and 0 bases, in that order; junction bases with no gene match: 16. As DNA, the CDR3 is TGCGCCAGCAGCGATACATACCCCGGGACAGGGGGCGCCCCTAACTATGGCTACACCTTC. This codes for CASSDTYPGTGGAPNYGYTF. Complete variable domain (other parts from reference TRBV5-1 and TRBJ1-2): KAGVTQTPRYLIKTRGQQVTLSCSPISGHRSVSWYQQTPGQGLQFLFEYFSETQRNKGNFPGRFSGRQFSNSRSEMNVSTLELGDSALYLCASSDTYPGTGGAPNYGYTFGSGTRLTVV.

This clonotype has more than one count but fewer than ten. The V gene is TRBV11-1, the J gene TRBJ1-5; no reliable D call. V dropped 1 base and J dropped 2 bases, with 24 bases sitting between them. Germline-derived CDR1 and CDR2 are SGHAT and FQDESV (reference sequence). The CDR3 is 20 amino acids. The DNA for the CDR3 is TGTGCCAGCAGCTTAGGAAAGGAAAAAGTAACTGGGTCCCGCAATCAGCCCCAGCATTTT. Translation: CASSLGKEKVTGSRNQPQHF.

In the case of this clonotype: Since a much larger clone is just one base distant, this may be a read error. The genes are TRBV29-1 and TRBJ1-1; D unclear. The germline CDR1 and CDR2 sequences are SQVTM and ANQGSEA. The CDR3 loop spans 13 amino acids. V was shortened by 3 bases and J by 10 bases, with 18 bases between the two germline ends. The CDR3 DNA reads as TGCAGCGTTGATGAATTCTTCGTAGGTGGAGCTTTCTTT. Protein product: CSVDEFFVGGAFF.

The chain uses TRBV5-1 and TRBJ2-5; 8 bases fit TRBD2. Germline assignment: CDR1 SGHRS and CDR2 YFSETQ. The CDR3 is 16 amino acids. V lost 1 base and J lost 4; bases outside the gene matches: 9. CDR3 region: CASSLRASGRAETQYF. The CDR3 nucleotides are TGCGCCAGCAGCTTGAGGGCTAGCGGGCGTGCAGAGACCCAGTACTTC.

This clonotype was seen ten or more times. The V and J genes are TRBV29-1 and TRBJ2-7; 9 nucleotides line up with TRBD1. In germline, CDR1 is SQVTM, CDR2 ANQGSEA. This CDR3 spans 13 amino acids. The DNA of the CDR3 is TGCAGTGTAAGGACAGGGGACTCCTACGAGCAGTACTTC. This encodes CSVRTGDSYEQYF.

This chain connects TRBV20-1 to TRBJ2-3; possibly TRBD1 for D (5 bases). Per germline, CDR1 DFQATT and CDR2 SNEGSKA (reference sequence). Trimming took off 3 bases at V and 2 bases at J, with 15 bases between the two ends. The CDR3 loop spans 15 amino acids. In nucleotides, the CDR3 is TGCAGTGCTAGTGGACAAGGCATCCCCACAGATACGCAGTATTTT. Translating gives CSASGQGIPTDTQYF.

Only a few counts were recorded for this clonotype. The chain combines TRBV20-1 with TRBJ1-6; no reliable D call. This CDR3 spans 13 amino acids. Germline CDR1 DFQATT, CDR2 SNEGSKA (reference sequence). CDR3 DNA sequence: TGCAGCGCCCGCCCCTGGAGGGATTCACCCCTCCACTTT. Protein sequence: CSARPWRDSPLHF.

This clonotype was detected a few times. The rearrangement links TRBV29-1 to TRBJ1-1; 7 nucleotides agree with TRBD1. Germline V lookup: CDR1 SQVTM, CDR2 ANQGSEA. Germline trimming cut 4 bases from V and 2 bases from J; bases unmatched to any gene: 13. CDR3 length equals 16 residues. The CDR3: CSVGGQGGFQNTEAFF. The CDR3 DNA reads as TGCAGCGTTGGAGGGCAGGGGGGTTTCCAAAACACTGAAGCTTTCTTT.

This clonotype was detected many times. The chain employs TRBV7-2 and TRBJ2-7; D is ambiguous. The CDR3 loop spans 12 amino acids. In germline, CDR1 is SGHTA, CDR2 FQGNSA. V lost 1 base and J 5 bases, leaving 6 bases between the germline ends. The chain's CDR3 is CASSLDWHEQYF. In nucleotides, the CDR3 is TGTGCCAGCAGCTTAGACTGGCACGAGCAGTACTTC.

This clonotype has at least ten counts. The J gene is TRBJ2-3, the V gene TRBV7-2; 11 nucleotides agree with TRBD2. The V and J ends lost 5 bases and 6 bases, in that order; junction bases with no gene match: 13. This CDR3 contains 17 residues. Germline-derived CDR1 and CDR2 are SGHTA and FQGNSA. The CDR3 here is CASSPRPSGGPGDTQYF. CDR3 nucleotide sequence: TGTGCCAGCAGCCCTAGGCCTAGCGGGGGGCCTGGGGATACGCAGTATTTT.